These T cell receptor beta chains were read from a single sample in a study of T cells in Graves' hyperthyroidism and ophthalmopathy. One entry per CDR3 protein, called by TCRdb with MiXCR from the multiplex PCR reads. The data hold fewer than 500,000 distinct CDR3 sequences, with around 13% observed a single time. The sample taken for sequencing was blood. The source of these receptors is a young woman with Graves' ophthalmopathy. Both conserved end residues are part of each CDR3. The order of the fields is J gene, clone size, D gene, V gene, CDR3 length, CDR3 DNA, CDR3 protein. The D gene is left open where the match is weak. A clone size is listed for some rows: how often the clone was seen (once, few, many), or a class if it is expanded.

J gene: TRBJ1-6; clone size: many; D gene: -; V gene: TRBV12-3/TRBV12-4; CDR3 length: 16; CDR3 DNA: TGTGCCAGCCGGGAGGGCGGATCACCGATTAATTCACCCCTCCACTTT; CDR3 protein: CASREGGSPINSPLHF
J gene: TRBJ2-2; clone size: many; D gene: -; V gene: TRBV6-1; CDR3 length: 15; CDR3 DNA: TGTGCCAGCAGTGTGGTAGAATTAAACACCGGGGAGCTGTTTTTT; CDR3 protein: CASSVVELNTGELFF
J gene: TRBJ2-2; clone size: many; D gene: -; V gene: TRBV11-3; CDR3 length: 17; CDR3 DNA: TGTGCCAGCAGCTTTAGAGGCGGGACAGCGAACACCGGGGAGCTGTTTTTT; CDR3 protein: CASSFRGGTANTGELFF
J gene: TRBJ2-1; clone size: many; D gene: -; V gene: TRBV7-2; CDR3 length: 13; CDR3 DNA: TGTGCCAGCAGCTTAGAACTGCTCAATGAGCAGTTCTTC; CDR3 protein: CASSLELLNEQFF
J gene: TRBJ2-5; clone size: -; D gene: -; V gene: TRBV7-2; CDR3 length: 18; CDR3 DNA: TGTGCCAGCAGCTCAACAAAGAGGGTAGCGGCAACCCAAGAGACCCAGTACTTC; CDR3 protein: CASSSTKRVAATQETQYF
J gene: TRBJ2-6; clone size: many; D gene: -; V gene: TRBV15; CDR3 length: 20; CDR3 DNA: TGTGCCACCAGCAGAGGGGGCGGAGGGGGCTCCGACTCTGGGGCCAACGTCCTGACTTTC; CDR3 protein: CATSRGGGGGSDSGANVLTF
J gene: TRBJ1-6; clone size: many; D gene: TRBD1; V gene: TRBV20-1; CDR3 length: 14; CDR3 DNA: TGCAGTGCTAGGGATGACAGGGAAAGTTCACCCCTCCACTTT; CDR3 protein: CSARDDRESSPLHF
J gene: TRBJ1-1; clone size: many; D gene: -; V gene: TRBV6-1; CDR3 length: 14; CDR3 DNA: TGTGCCAGCAGTAAGGGACATCTGAACACTGAAGCTTTCTTT; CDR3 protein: CASSKGHLNTEAFF
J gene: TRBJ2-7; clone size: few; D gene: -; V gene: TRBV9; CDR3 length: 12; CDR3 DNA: TGTGCCAGCAGCTCGCCTAAATACGAGCAGTACTTC; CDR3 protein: CASSSPKYEQYF
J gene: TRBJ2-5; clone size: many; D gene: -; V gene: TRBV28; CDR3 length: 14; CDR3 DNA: TGTGCCAGCAGTTTTCCGGGGCAGAAAGAGACCCAGTACTTC; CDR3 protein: CASSFPGQKETQYF
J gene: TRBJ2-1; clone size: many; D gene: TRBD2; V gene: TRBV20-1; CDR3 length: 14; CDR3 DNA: TGCAGTGCTAGGGGACTACGCCAATACAATGAGCAGTTCTTC; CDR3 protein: CSARGLRQYNEQFF
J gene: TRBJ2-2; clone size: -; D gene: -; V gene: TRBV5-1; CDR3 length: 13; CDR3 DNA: TGCGCCAGCAGACCCTCAGGGTTCGGGGAGCTGTTTTTT; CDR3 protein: CASRPSGFGELFF
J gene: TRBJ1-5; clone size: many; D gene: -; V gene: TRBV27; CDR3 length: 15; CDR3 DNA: TGTGCCAGCAGGAAGAGACAGAGTGCCTACTTTGCCCAGCATTTT; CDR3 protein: CASRKRQSAYFAQHF
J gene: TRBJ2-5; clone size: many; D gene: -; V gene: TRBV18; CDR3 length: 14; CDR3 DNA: TGTGCCAGCTCACCACCGAACAGACAAGAGACCCAGTACTTC; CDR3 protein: CASSPPNRQETQYF
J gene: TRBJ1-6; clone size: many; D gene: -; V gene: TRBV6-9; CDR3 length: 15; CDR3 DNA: TGTGCCAGCAGTCGGAAAGGAGGGGACAATTCACCCCTCCACTTT; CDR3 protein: CASSRKGGDNSPLHF
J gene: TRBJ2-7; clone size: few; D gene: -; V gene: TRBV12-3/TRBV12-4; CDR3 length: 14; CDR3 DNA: TGTGCCAGCAGTCAAACCGGACGCCCGGGGGAGCAGTACTTC; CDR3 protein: CASSQTGRPGEQYF
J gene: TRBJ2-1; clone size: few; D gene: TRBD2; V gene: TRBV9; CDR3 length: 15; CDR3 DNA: TGTGCCAGCAGCGGGACTAGCGGGGTTTACAATGAGCAGTTCTTC; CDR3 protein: CASSGTSGVYNEQFF
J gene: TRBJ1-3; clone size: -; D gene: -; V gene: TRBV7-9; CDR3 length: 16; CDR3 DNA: TGTGCCAAAACAGCGGTTATCGGAGGGCCTGGAAACACCATATATTTT; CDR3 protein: CAKTAVIGGPGNTIYF
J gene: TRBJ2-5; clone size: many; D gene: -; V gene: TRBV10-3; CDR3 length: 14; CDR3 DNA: TGTGCCATCAGTGAGTCGAAAGGGTCCGAGACCCAGTACTTC; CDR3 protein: CAISESKGSETQYF
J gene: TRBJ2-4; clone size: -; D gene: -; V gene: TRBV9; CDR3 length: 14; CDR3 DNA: TGTGCCAGCAGCCCACAGCTAGCCAAAAACATTCAGTACTTC; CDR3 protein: CASSPQLAKNIQYF
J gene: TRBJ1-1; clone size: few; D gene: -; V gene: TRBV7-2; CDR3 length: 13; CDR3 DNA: TGTGCCAGCAGCTTAGCGCCCGGCCTTGAAGCTTTCTTT; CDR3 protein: CASSLAPGLEAFF
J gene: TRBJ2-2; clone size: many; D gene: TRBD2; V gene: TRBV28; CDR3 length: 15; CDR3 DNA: TGTGCCAGCAGGAGGACTAGCGGGGTCACCGGGGAGCTGTTTTTT; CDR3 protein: CASRRTSGVTGELFF
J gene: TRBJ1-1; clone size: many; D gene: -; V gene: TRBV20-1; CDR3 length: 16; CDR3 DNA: TGCAGTGCTAGAGATCCAGTTGCCGGCAGGGGCGCTGAAGCTTTCTTT; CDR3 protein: CSARDPVAGRGAEAFF
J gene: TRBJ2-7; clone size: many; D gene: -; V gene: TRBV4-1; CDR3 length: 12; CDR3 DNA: TGCGCCAGCACAGGGGAAGACTACGAGCAGTACTTC; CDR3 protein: CASTGEDYEQYF
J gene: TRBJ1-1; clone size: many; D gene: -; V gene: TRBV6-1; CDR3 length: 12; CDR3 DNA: TGTGCCAGCGCGGAGGAGGACACTGAAGCTTTCTTT; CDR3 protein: CASAEEDTEAFF
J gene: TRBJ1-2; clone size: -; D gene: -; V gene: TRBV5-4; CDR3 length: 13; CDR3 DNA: TGTGCCAGCAGCTTGTGGGGACACTATGGCTACACCTTC; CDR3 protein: CASSLWGHYGYTF
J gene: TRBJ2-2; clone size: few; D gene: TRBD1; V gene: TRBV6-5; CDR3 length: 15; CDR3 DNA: TGTGCCAGCTTACTAGGACAGGGGTGGACCGGGGAGCTGTTTTTT; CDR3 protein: CASLLGQGWTGELFF
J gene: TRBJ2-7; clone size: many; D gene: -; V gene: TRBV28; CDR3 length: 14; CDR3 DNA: TGTGCCAGCAGCCCCCGGGTTTTTCGCTACGAGCAGTACTTC; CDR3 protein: CASSPRVFRYEQYF
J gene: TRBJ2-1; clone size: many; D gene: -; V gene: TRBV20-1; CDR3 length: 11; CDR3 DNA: TGCAGTGCTAGGCCTTTTAACGAGCAGTTCTTC; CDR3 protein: CSARPFNEQFF
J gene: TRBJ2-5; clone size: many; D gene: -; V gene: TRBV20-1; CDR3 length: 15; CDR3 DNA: TGCAGTGCTAGAGAGGGGCAGGGGCCTTCAGAGACCCAGTACTTC; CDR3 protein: CSAREGQGPSETQYF
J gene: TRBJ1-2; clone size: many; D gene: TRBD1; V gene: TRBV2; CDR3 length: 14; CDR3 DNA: TGTGCCAGCAGTATGACAGGGGACTCCGATGGCTACACCTTC; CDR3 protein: CASSMTGDSDGYTF
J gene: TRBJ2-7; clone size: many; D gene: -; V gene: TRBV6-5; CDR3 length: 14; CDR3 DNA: TGTGCCAGCAGTTACTTTCCGGGGGCCTACGAGCAGTACTTC; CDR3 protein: CASSYFPGAYEQYF
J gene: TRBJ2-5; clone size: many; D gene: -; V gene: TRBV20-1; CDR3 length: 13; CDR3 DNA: TGCAGTGCTAGAGTTGAGGGGCAAGAGACCCAGTACTTC; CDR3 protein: CSARVEGQETQYF
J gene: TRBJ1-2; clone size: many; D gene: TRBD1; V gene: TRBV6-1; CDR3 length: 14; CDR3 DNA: TGTGCCAGCAGAGCCACAGGGGGCCTCTATGGCTACACCTTC; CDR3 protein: CASRATGGLYGYTF
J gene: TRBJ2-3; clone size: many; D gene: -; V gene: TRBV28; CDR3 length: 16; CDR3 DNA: TGTGCCAGCAGCTTTATGGGTTCGGGTAGCACAGATACGCAGTATTTT; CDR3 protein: CASSFMGSGSTDTQYF
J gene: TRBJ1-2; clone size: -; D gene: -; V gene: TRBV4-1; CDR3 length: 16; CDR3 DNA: TGCGCCAGCAGCCAAGTCTACCCACAAAAGGGTGATGGCTACACCTTC; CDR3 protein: CASSQVYPQKGDGYTF
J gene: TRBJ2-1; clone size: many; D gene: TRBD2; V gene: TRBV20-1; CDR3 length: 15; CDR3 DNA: TGCAGTGCTAGAGATGGGACTAGCGGAGGAAATGAGCAGTTCTTC; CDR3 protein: CSARDGTSGGNEQFF
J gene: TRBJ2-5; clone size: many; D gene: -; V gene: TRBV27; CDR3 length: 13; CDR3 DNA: TGTGCCAGCAGCCCCGGCTATAAAGAGACCCAGTACTTC; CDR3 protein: CASSPGYKETQYF
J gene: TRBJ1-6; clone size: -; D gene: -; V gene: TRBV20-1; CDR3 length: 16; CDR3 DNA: TGCAGTGCTTCCCGGACTCTCAGCTCCTATAATTCACCCCTCCACTTT; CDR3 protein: CSASRTLSSYNSPLHF
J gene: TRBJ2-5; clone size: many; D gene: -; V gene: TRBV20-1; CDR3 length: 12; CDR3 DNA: TGCAGCATACGGGGCCTCCAAGAGACCCAGTACTTC; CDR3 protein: CSIRGLQETQYF
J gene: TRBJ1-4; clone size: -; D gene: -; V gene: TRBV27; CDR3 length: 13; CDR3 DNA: TGTGCCAGCAGTTTTGGATCCATGGAAAAACTGTTTTTT; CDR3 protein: CASSFGSMEKLFF
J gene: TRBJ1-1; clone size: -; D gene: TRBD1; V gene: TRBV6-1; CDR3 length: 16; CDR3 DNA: TGTGCCAGCAGCCAACGGTGGGGGACAGACAACACTGAAGCTTTCTTT; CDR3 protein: CASSQRWGTDNTEAFF
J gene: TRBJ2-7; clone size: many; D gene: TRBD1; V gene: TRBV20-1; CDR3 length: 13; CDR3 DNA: TGCAGTGTTCCGACAGGGGTGGTCTACGAGCAGTACTTC; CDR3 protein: CSVPTGVVYEQYF
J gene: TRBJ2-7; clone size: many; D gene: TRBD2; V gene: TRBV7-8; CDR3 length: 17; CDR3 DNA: TGTGCCAGCAGCTCGGAAAGACTAGCGGGGGCCTCCTACGAGCAGTACTTC; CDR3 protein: CASSSERLAGASYEQYF
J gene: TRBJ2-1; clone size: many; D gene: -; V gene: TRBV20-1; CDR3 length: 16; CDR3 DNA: TGCAGTGCTAGATCTCCGGTGGGGGCTCACTACAATGAGCAGTTCTTC; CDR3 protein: CSARSPVGAHYNEQFF
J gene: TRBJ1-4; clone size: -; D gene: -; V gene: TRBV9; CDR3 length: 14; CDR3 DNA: TGTGCCAGCAGCCAACAGGGAAGGGATGAAAAACTGTTTTTT; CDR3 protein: CASSQQGRDEKLFF
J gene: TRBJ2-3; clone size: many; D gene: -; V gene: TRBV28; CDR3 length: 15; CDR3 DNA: TGTGCCAGCAGATCGACCCGGGCCGGGACAGATACGCAGTATTTT; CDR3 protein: CASRSTRAGTDTQYF
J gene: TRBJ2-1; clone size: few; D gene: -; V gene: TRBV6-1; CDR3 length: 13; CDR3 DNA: TGTGCCAGCATGGACCCCACGGGCAATGAGCAGTTCTTC; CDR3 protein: CASMDPTGNEQFF
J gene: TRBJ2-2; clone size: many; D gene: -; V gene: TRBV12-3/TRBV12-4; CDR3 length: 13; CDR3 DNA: TGTGCCAGCAGCACCTGGTCCACCGGGGAGCTGTTTTTT; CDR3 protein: CASSTWSTGELFF
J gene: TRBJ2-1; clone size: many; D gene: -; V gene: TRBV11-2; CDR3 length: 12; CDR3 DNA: TGTGCCAGCAGCTTTGGTAGCGATGAGCAGTTCTTC; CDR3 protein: CASSFGSDEQFF